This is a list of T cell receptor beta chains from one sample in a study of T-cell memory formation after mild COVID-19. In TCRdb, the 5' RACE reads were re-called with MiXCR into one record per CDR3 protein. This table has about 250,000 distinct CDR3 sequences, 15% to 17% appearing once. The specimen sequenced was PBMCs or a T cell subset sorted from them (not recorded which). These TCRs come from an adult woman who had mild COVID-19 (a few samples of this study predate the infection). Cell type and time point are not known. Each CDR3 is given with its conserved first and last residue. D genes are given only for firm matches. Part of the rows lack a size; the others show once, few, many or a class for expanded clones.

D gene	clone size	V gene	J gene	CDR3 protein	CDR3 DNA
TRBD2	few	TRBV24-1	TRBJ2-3	CATTSGRTPTDTQYF	TGTGCCACTACTAGCGGGAGGACCCCCACAGATACGCAGTATTTT
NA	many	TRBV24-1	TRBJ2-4	CATSGAPKAGVKNIQYF	TGTGCCACCAGTGGTGCCCCGAAAGCGGGTGTTAAAAACATTCAGTACTTC
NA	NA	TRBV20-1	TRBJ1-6	CSAIESSYNSPLHF	TGCAGTGCTATAGAGAGCTCCTATAATTCACCCCTCCACTTT
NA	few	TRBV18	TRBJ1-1	CASSPMNTEAFF	TGTGCCAGCTCACCAATGAACACTGAAGCTTTCTTT
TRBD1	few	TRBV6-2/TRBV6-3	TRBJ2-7	CASSPDRAPYEQYF	TGTGCCAGCAGCCCCGACAGGGCCCCCTACGAGCAGTACTTC
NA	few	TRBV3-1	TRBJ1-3	CASSQASGGNTIYF	TGTGCCAGCAGCCAGGCTTCGGGCGGAAACACCATATATTTT
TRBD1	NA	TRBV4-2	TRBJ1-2	CASSRRRPGQGVYGYTF	TGTGCCAGCAGCCGGAGAAGGCCGGGACAGGGTGTATACGGCTACACCTTC
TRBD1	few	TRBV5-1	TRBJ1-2	CASSLAAGGSDYYGYTF	TGCGCCAGCAGCTTGGCCGCAGGGGGGTCGGATTACTATGGCTACACCTTC
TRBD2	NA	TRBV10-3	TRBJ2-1	CAISPGTRVYGEQFF	TGTGCCATCAGCCCGGGGACTAGGGTATATGGGGAGCAGTTCTTC
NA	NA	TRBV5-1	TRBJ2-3	CASSLGATGASTDTQYF	TGCGCCAGCAGCTTGGGGGCGACTGGGGCGAGCACAGATACGCAGTATTTT
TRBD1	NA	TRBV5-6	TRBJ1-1	CASSLQDREMNTEAFF	TGTGCCAGCAGCTTACAGGACAGGGAGATGAACACTGAAGCTTTCTTT
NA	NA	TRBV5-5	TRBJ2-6	CASSSPSGAISGANVLTF	TGTGCCAGCAGCTCTCCCTCAGGAGCTATCTCTGGGGCCAACGTCCTGACTTTC
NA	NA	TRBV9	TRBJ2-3	CASSVSHPSTDTQYF	TGTGCCAGCAGCGTATCCCACCCTAGCACAGATACGCAGTATTTT
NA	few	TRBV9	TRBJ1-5	CASSVVVPTGGNQPQHF	TGTGCCAGCAGCGTAGTAGTTCCCACGGGAGGCAATCAGCCCCAGCATTTT
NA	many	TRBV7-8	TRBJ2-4	CASSPFRVRSMVNIQYF	TGTGCCAGCAGTCCATTCAGGGTGAGGTCAATGGTCAACATTCAGTACTTC
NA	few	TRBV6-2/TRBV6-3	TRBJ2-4	CASSPRSLAGLIGRAKNIQYF	TGTGCCAGCAGCCCCCGGAGTCTGGCAGGGCTGATTGGGAGGGCCAAAAACATTCAGTACTTC
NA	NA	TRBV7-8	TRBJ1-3	CASSLGPVTYSGNTIYF	TGTGCCAGCAGCTTAGGGCCAGTTACCTACTCTGGAAACACCATATATTTT
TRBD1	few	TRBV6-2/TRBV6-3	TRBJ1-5	CASNQGVTQPQHF	TGTGCCAGCAATCAGGGGGTTACTCAGCCCCAGCATTTT
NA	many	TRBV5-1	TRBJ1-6	CASSQLRGNSPLHF	TGCGCCAGCAGCCAGCTGAGGGGGAATTCACCCCTCCACTTT
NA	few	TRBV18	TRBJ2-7	CASSPPGIAYEQYF	TGTGCCAGCTCACCACCGGGAATTGCCTACGAGCAGTACTTC
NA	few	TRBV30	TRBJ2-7	CAWSVSSPYEQYF	TGTGCCTGGAGTGTGAGCAGTCCCTACGAGCAGTACTTC
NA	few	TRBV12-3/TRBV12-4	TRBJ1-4	CASSPGRPSREKLFF	TGTGCCAGCAGCCCGGGCCGCCCAAGCCGTGAAAAACTGTTTTTT
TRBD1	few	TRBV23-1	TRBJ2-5	CASSPGTGGAGETQYF	TGCGCCAGCAGTCCAGGGACAGGGGGCGCGGGAGAGACCCAGTACTTC
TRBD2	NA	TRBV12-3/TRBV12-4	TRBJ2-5	CASILAGSETQYF	TGTGCCAGCATCTTAGCGGGAAGTGAGACCCAGTACTTC
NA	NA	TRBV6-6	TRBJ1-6	CASRSPGLSSYNSPLHF	TGTGCCAGCAGGTCGCCGGGGTTGAGCTCCTATAATTCACCCCTCCACTTT
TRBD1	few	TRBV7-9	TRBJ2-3	CASSSGQGRADTQYF	TGTGCCAGCAGCTCTGGACAGGGGAGGGCAGATACGCAGTATTTT
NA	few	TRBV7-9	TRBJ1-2	CASSPWTARDGYTF	TGTGCCAGCAGCCCATGGACGGCACGGGATGGCTACACCTTC
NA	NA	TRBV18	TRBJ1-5	CASSKTEANQPQHF	TGTGCCAGCTCAAAGACAGAAGCCAATCAGCCCCAGCATTTT
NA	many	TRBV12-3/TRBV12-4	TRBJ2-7	CASSLGESGEQYF	TGTGCCAGCAGTTTGGGGGAGTCGGGCGAGCAGTACTTC
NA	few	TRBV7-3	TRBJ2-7	CASSLTGSREQYF	TGTGCCAGCAGCTTAACAGGGTCTCGGGAGCAGTACTTC
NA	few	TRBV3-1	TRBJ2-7	CASRGARAGRPYEQYF	TGTGCCAGCAGGGGGGCAAGAGCGGGGAGGCCCTACGAGCAGTACTTC
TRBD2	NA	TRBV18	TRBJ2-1	CASSPTPRGGANEQFF	TGTGCCAGCTCACCAACTCCGCGGGGGGGAGCGAATGAGCAGTTCTTC
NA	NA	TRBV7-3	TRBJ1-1	CASSFKIPNTEAFF	TGTGCCAGCAGCTTTAAGATTCCGAACACTGAAGCTTTCTTT
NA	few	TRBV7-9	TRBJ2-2	CASSAPSGELFF	TGTGCCAGCAGCGCCCCGTCCGGGGAGCTGTTTTTT
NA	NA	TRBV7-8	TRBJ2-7	CASSLESWAGQYF	TGTGCCAGCAGCTTAGAAAGCTGGGCTGGGCAGTACTTC
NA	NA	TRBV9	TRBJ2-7	CASSVAPGNYEQYF	TGTGCCAGCAGCGTAGCCCCAGGGAACTACGAGCAGTACTTC
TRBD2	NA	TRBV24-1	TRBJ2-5	CATSGSGDLEETQYF	TGTGCCACCAGTGGGAGCGGGGACCTTGAAGAGACCCAGTACTTC
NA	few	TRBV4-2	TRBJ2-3	CASSPQAEAPDTQYF	TGTGCCAGCAGCCCCCAGGCGGAGGCCCCAGATACGCAGTATTTT
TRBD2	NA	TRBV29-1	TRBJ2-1	CSVGGTLNEQFF	TGCAGCGTGGGGGGGACTTTGAATGAGCAGTTCTTC
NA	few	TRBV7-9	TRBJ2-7	CASSLVHESYEQYF	TGTGCCAGCAGCTTAGTCCATGAATCCTACGAGCAGTACTTC
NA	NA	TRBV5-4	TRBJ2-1	CASRGDPANEQFF	TGTGCCAGCAGAGGGGATCCTGCCAATGAGCAGTTCTTC
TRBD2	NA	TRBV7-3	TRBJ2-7	CASSPYLAEPYEQYF	TGTGCCAGCAGCCCGTACCTAGCGGAGCCCTACGAGCAGTACTTC
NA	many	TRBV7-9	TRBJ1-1	CASSTGTHIGTEAFF	TGTGCCAGCAGCACCGGGACACATATAGGGACTGAAGCTTTCTTT
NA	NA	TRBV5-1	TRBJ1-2	CASSSGTKYGYTF	TGCGCCAGCAGCTCCGGGACAAAATATGGCTACACCTTC